A single sample gave rise to the 27 T cell receptor beta chains below, sequenced in a study of shared clonotypes between healthy human individuals. Clones were read by immunoSEQ multiplex PCR, and TCRdb kept only the in-frame ones, dropping some. The top ten hold around 1.5% of the sample, which has about 1 million clones, roughly 70% seen once. Sample: memory CD4+ T cells sorted from blood. Regarding subset: CD45RA-negative fraction. The receptor source for this set is a man in his late teens or twenties in good health.

The chain couples TRBV10-1 to TRBJ2-7, with D possibly matching TRBD2 (5 bases). The germline CDR1 and CDR2 sequences are WNHNN and SYGVQD (reference sequence). Trimming shortened V by 0 bases and J by 5 bases, and 20 bases separated the two germline ends. The CDR3 length is 17 residues. The CDR3 region is CASSESTRGAQGDEQYF. The CDR3, as DNA: TGCGCCAGCAGTGAGTCGACTCGGGGAGCGCAAGGAGACGAGCAGTACTTC.

CDR3 amino acids: CASSFNSASETQYF. The DNA for the CDR3 is TGCGCCAGCAGCTTCAACTCCGCGAGCGAGACCCAGTACTTC. This chain joins TRBV5-1 and TRBJ2-5; D is undetermined. Trimming shortened V by 2 bases and J by 5 bases, and 13 bases separated the two germline ends. The CDR3 contains 14 residues. Germline loops: CDR1 SGHRS, CDR2 YFSETQ. Variable domain in full (rest from reference TRBV5-1 and TRBJ2-5): KAGVTQTPRYLIKTRGQQVTLSCSPISGHRSVSWYQQTPGQGLQFLFEYFSETQRNKGNFPGRFSGRQFSNSRSEMNVSTLELGDSALYLCASSFNSASETQYFGPGTRLLVL.

This chain connects TRBV9 to TRBJ1-3, with D perhaps matching TRBD1 (5 bases). V lost 1 base to trimming and J lost 0 bases, with 14 bases between them. Germline values: CDR1 SGDLS, CDR2 YYNGEE. The CDR3 spans 17 residues. In DNA form, the CDR3 reads TGTGCCAGCAGCGTACATGGGGCGGACTACTCTGGAAACACCATATATTTT. It translates to CASSVHGADYSGNTIYF.

In regard to this clone: At one of its ends the junction is not consistent with the germline gene, which may arise from a read error. J is TRBJ2-1 and V is TRBV7-7; D possibly corresponds to TRBD1 (7 bases). This CDR3 has 16 residues. Germline CDR1 and CDR2: SSHAT and FNYEAQ (reference sequence). The CDR3 reads CASSSTGPGGGNEQFF. Written as DNA, the CDR3 is TGTGCTAGCAGCTCAACGGGGCCAGGGGGAGGAAATGAGCAGTTCTTC.

This clone was seen only once. The V and J genes are TRBV19 and TRBJ2-3; no definite D call. This CDR3 is built from 15 residues. Germline assignment: CDR1 LNHDA and CDR2 SQIVND (reference sequence). Trimming left V 1 base short and J 0 bases short, with 8 bases between. DNA of the CDR3: TGTGCCAGTAGTATAGGTCGGATCAGCACAGATACGCAGTATTTT. This gives the protein CASSIGRISTDTQYF.

This clone was counted a single time. The chain carries TRBV10-2 and TRBJ2-1; D unresolved. This CDR3 is 12 amino acids long. V gave up 5 bases and J gave up 5 bases, with 7 bases separating them. CDR1 and CDR2 (germline): WSHSY, SAAADI. The DNA for the CDR3 is TGCGCCAGCAGTTTCTTAAACAATGAGCAGTTCTTC. This gives the protein CASSFLNNEQFF.

The gene calls are TRBV2 and TRBJ2-3, with 10 bases that match TRBD2. CDR1 SNHLY and CDR2 FYNNEI come from the germline V gene. The CDR3 is made up of 15 amino acids. Trimming took 3 bases from V and 6 from J; bases not matched to a gene: 6. This CDR3 is CASSDQSGGADTQYF. DNA of the CDR3: TGTGCCAGCAGTGATCAGAGCGGGGGGGCTGATACGCAGTATTTT. Filled out from reference TRBV2 and TRBJ2-3, the complete variable domain reads EPEVTQTPSHQVTQMGQEVILRCVPISNHLYFYWYRQILGQKVEFLVSFYNNEISEKSEIFDDQFSVERPDGSNFTLKIRSTKLEDSAMYFCASSDQSGGADTQYFGPGTRLTVL.

The chain carries TRBV28 and TRBJ1-5; 8 nucleotides match TRBD1. Germline trimming cut 1 base from V and 2 bases from J; bases unmatched to any gene: 13. Germline CDR1 and CDR2: MDHEN and SYDVKM. The CDR3 is 19 residues long. CDR3 residues: CASSLYEDRGVWRNQPQHF. The DNA of the CDR3 is TGTGCCAGCAGTTTATATGAAGACAGGGGTGTTTGGCGCAATCAGCCCCAGCATTTT.

The chain employs TRBV23-1 and TRBJ2-7; D unclear. TRBV23-1 is treated as an ORF (open reading frame) with a function not yet certain. The CDR3 covers 12 residues. V shed 3 bases and J shed 1 base, with 4 bases lying between them. The CDR3 loop is CASSQGSYEQYF. CDR3 bases: TGCGCCAGCAGTCAGGGGTCCTACGAGCAGTACTTC.

The rearrangement links TRBV10-3 to TRBJ1-1, with D perhaps TRBD1 (5 bases). V lost 3 bases, J lost 4 bases, and 15 bases lay in between. This CDR3 region has 15 residues. Germline V gene lookup returns CDR1 ENHRY and CDR2 SYGVKD. The CDR3 sequence: CAISDPLGGGTEAFF. As DNA, the CDR3 is TGTGCCATCAGTGACCCGTTGGGGGGAGGCACTGAAGCTTTCTTT.

V is TRBV5-1 and J is TRBJ2-5; 12 nucleotides agree with TRBD1. This CDR3 has 16 amino acids. CDR1 is SGHRS, CDR2 YFSETQ, per germline. Losses at the gene ends were 1 base for V and 5 bases for J; bases not matched to a gene: 6. CDR3 in amino acids: CASSLMGQGAAETQYF. The CDR3 bases are TGCGCCAGCAGCTTGATGGGACAGGGGGCAGCGGAGACCCAGTACTTC.

This clone was seen ten or more times. The chain carries TRBV5-1 and TRBJ1-2; no firm D call. Germline CDR1 SGHRS, CDR2 YFSETQ. The CDR3 totals 14 residues. The V gene lost 0 bases and the J gene lost 14 bases, with 20 bases spanning the gap. The CDR3 spells CASSLDPGRTLFTF. CDR3 in DNA: TGCGCCAGCAGCTTGGATCCAGGAAGGACGTTATTTACCTTC.

The rearrangement joins TRBV30 to TRBJ2-2; TRBD2 might be the D (6 bases). The V end lost 2 bases, the J end lost 5 bases, and 15 bases lay between the germline ends. The V gene's germline CDR1 is GTSNPN and CDR2 SVGIG (reference sequence). The CDR3 contains 15 residues. CDR3 loop: CAWSPSGRVTGELFF. The CDR3 DNA reads TGTGCCTGGAGTCCGTCCGGGAGAGTAACCGGGGAGCTGTTTTTT.

This chain connects TRBV9 to TRBJ1-1; 7 bases agree with TRBD1. The length of the CDR3 is 14 residues. Germline V lookup: CDR1 SGDLS, CDR2 YYNGEE. Trimming cost V 0 bases and J 10 bases; bases outside gene matches: 9. This chain's CDR3 is CASSVAETGLGAFF. CDR3 coding DNA: TGTGCCAGCAGCGTAGCCGAGACAGGGTTGGGAGCTTTCTTT. The entire variable domain, with the rest obtained from reference TRBV9 and TRBJ1-1, is as follows: DSGVTQTPKHLITATGQRVTLRCSPRSGDLSVYWYQQSLDQGLQFLIQYYNGEERAKGNILERFSAQQFPDLHSELNLSSLELGDSALYFCASSVAETGLGAFFGQGTRLTVV.

The rearrangement joins TRBV5-1 to TRBJ2-1; TRBD2 agrees at 9 bases. Germline-derived CDR1 and CDR2 are SGHRS and YFSETQ. The V and J ends lost 5 bases and 9 bases, in that order; junction bases with no gene match: 9. The CDR3 contains 14 residues. CDR3 sequence reads: CASSTRGGAGEQFF. The DNA for the CDR3 is TGCGCCAGCAGTACACGCGGGGGGGCTGGTGAGCAGTTCTTC.

The chain is built from TRBV6-5 and TRBJ2-7; 8 bases are shared with TRBD2. CDR1 and CDR2 (germline): MNHEY, SVGAGI. Losses at the gene ends were 6 bases for V and 2 bases for J; bases not matched to a gene: 3. The length of the CDR3 is 13 residues. The CDR3 loop reads CASSRGRTYEQYF. In DNA, the CDR3 is TGTGCCAGCAGCCGCGGGAGGACCTACGAGCAGTACTTC.

There are a few counts of this clone. The chain recombines TRBV2 with TRBJ1-1; D is perhaps TRBD1 (6 bases). CDR1 SNHLY and CDR2 FYNNEI come from the germline V gene. The CDR3 has 13 amino acids. Trimming pared 7 bases from V and 0 bases from J, leaving 9 bases between. The CDR3 protein is CASTGQMNTEAFF. The CDR3 DNA sequence: TGTGCCAGCACCGGACAGATGAACACTGAAGCTTTCTTT.

The chain combines TRBV4-3 with TRBJ2-7, with D perhaps matching TRBD2 (6 bases). The CDR3 consists of 17 residues. The V gene's germline CDR1 is LGHNA and CDR2 YSLEER. V was trimmed by 4 bases and J by 0 bases, leaving 19 bases between them. The CDR3 reads CASSPRRDRVASYEQYF. The CDR3 nucleotides are TGCGCCAGCAGCCCCCGGCGGGATAGGGTGGCCTCCTACGAGCAGTACTTC.

The chain has TRBV5-4 and TRBJ2-1; D unresolved. V was clipped by 3 bases and J by 0 bases, with 10 bases between them. The CDR3 covers 15 residues. Per the germline V gene, CDR1 is SGHNT and CDR2 is YYREEE (reference sequence). In DNA form, the CDR3 reads TGTGCCAGCAGCTCGACGGTTAGCTCCTACAATGAGCAGTTCTTC. Amino acids: CASSSTVSSYNEQFF. The complete variable domain, with remaining parts taken from reference TRBV5-4 and TRBJ2-1, reads ETGVTQSPTHLIKTRGQQVTLRCSSQSGHNTVSWYQQALGQGPQFIFQYYREEENGRGNFPPRFSGLQFPNYSSELNVNALELDDSALYLCASSSTVSSYNEQFFGPGTRLTVL.

This clone was observed a few times. The CDR3 DNA is TGTGCCAGCAGTAATAGCGGGAGGGCCTTTTACGAGCAGTACTTC. This gives the protein CASSNSGRAFYEQYF. The chain uses TRBV6-1 and TRBJ2-7, with 11 bases that match TRBD2. CDR3 size: 15 residues. CDR1 and CDR2 from the germline V gene are MNHNS and SASEGT. J lost 4 bases, V lost 5 bases, and 7 bases had no gene match.

The gene calls are TRBV18 and TRBJ2-3, with 12 bases fitting TRBD2. Germline V gene sequence: CDR1 KGHSH, CDR2 LQKENI. With 2 bases clipped from V and 0 bases from J, the junction kept 6 bases outside the gene matches. The CDR3 is made up of 18 amino acids. The CDR3 reads CASSPSGLAGLSTDTQYF. Written as DNA, the CDR3 is TGTGCCAGCTCACCAAGCGGACTAGCGGGGCTAAGCACAGATACGCAGTATTTT. Based on the CDR3 plus reference TRBV18 and TRBJ2-3, the full variable domain is NAGVMQNPRHLVRRRGQEARLRCSPMKGHSHVYWYRQLPEEGLKFMVYLQKENIIDESGMPKERFSAEFPKEGPSILRIQQVVRGDSAAYFCASSPSGLAGLSTDTQYFGPGTRLTVL.

CDR3 bases: TGTGCCAGCCTAAGGTATGAGACTAGCGTAGGGGAGCAGTACTTC. Residues: CASLRYETSVGEQYF. The chain combines TRBV2 with TRBJ2-7, with 8 bases that match TRBD2. The CDR3 has 15 residues. V shed 8 bases, J shed 7 bases, and the junction held 16 bases outside the gene matches. CDR1 and CDR2 from the germline V gene are SNHLY and FYNNEI.

V is TRBV2 and J is TRBJ2-3; D is unresolved. This CDR3 region has 12 residues. Looked up from germline, CDR1 is SNHLY and CDR2 is FYNNEI. V lost 8 bases and J 6 bases, leaving 12 bases between the germline ends. CDR3 in amino acids: CASSRMLDTQYF. CDR3 sequence (DNA): TGTGCCAGCTCCCGGATGCTGGATACGCAGTATTTT.

The chain recombines TRBV29-1 with TRBJ1-1; D is ambiguous. The CDR3 is 13 residues long. V shed 3 bases and J shed 6 bases, with 14 bases lying between them. Germline CDR1 and CDR2: SQVTM and ANQGSEA. The CDR3 DNA reads as TGCAGCGTTGAGAGGCAGCTTGGCGCTGAAGCTTTCTTT. Amino acid sequence: CSVERQLGAEAFF.

This clone was observed a handful of times. This chain uses TRBV13 with TRBJ2-1, with 8 bases lining up with TRBD2. Unmatched junction bases numbered 9, after V lost 5 bases and J lost 3 bases. This CDR3 region has 16 residues. The germline CDR1 and CDR2 sequences are PRHDT and FYEKMQ (reference sequence). The CDR3 reads CASSPAGGGLYNEQFF. DNA of the CDR3: TGTGCCAGCAGCCCCGCCGGGGGGGGGCTCTACAATGAGCAGTTCTTC. The whole variable domain, remainder taken from reference TRBV13 and TRBJ2-1, is AAGVIQSPRHLIKEKRETATLKCYPIPRHDTVYWYQQGPGQDPQFLISFYEKMQSDKGSIPDRFSAQQFSDYHSELNMSSLELGDSALYFCASSPAGGGLYNEQFFGPGTRLTVL.

This chain links TRBV18 with TRBJ2-7; either TRBD1 or TRBD2 may fit D (5 bases each). Between the trimmed V and J ends, which lost 1 base and 5 bases, there was a span of 15 bases. Germline loops: CDR1 KGHSH, CDR2 LQKENI. CDR3 size: 15 residues. CDR3 in amino acids: CASSPQGWDGDEQYF. For the CDR3, the DNA is TGTGCCAGCTCACCACAGGGTTGGGACGGCGACGAGCAGTACTTC.

The chain uses TRBV5-8 and TRBJ1-1; no clear D. Trimming stripped 7 bases from V and 1 base from J, with 20 bases between. This CDR3 is built from 16 residues. Germline V gene lookup returns CDR1 SGHTS and CDR2 YDEGEE. This chain's CDR3 is CASPAWPPGRNTEAFF. Here the CDR3 DNA reads TGTGCCAGCCCAGCTTGGCCTCCAGGCAGGAACACTGAAGCTTTCTTT.